This T cell receptor (beta chain) emerged from a study of blood T cell repertoires in COVID-19. Libraries were prepared by immunoSEQ multiplex PCR; TCRdb keeps only in-frame clonotypes and omits some of them. The sample contains fewer than 250,000 clones, roughly 86% of which appear only once. Source material: PBMCs or T cells enriched from blood (not recorded which). The sequence was obtained from a woman aged 35 to 49 in a cohort exposed to, infected with or recovered from COVID-19 (not recorded which).

CDR3: CASSLARRNTEAFF. In nucleotides, the CDR3 is TGTGCCAGCAGCTTGGCACGGAGGAACACTGAAGCTTTCTTT. This chain joins TRBV5-4 and TRBJ1-1; no reliable D call. The CDR3 sequence is 14 residues long. The V gene's germline CDR1 is SGHNT and CDR2 YYREEE (reference sequence). Trimming stripped 0 bases from V and 1 base from J, with 7 bases between.